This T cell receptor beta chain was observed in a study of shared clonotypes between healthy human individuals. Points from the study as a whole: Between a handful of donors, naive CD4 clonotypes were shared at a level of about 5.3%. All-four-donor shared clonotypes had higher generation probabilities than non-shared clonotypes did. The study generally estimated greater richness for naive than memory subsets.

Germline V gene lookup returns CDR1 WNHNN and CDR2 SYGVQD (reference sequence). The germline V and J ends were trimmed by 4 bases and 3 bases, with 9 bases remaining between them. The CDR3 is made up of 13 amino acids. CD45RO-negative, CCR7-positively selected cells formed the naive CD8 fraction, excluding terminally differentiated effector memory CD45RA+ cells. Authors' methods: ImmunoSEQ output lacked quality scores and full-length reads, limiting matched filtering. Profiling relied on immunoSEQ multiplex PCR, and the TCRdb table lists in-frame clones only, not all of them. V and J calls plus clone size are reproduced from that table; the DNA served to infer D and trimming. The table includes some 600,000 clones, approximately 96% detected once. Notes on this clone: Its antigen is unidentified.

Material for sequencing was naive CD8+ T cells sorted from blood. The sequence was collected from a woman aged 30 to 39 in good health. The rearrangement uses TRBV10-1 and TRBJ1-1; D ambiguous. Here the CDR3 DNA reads TGCGCCAGCAGTGGAAATATGGACACTGAAGCTTTCTTT. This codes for CASSGNMDTEAFF.